This TCR beta chain stems from a study of vaccination effects on CD4 cells after COVID-19. The overall study: Participants got two doses of BNT162b2 or mRNA-1273 vaccine.

This CDR3 comprises 11 residues. V was cut by 6 bases and J by 8 bases, with 9 bases left in between. CD4+ T cells specific for antigen were expanded with viral peptide pools by the ViraFEST assay before sequencing. Following an approximately eleven-day culture, CD4+ T cells were purified. The person was diagnosed with PCR-confirmed SARS-CoV-2 infection between March and December 2020. IL-2 at about 9.7 IU/ml and peptides at about 9.2 ug/ml were added to cultured PBMC, around 2 million per well. Cultures had half their medium replaced with IL-2 medium on days 3 and 7. Only one count was recorded for this clone. Its cognate antigen is unknown. Here immunoSEQ multiplex PCR was the method, and the copy in TCRdb shows in-frame clones only, minus some. The table includes more than 35,000 clones, approximately 81% detected once.

Sample: CD4+ T cells from PBMCs cultured with a peptide pool, taken before COVID-19 vaccination. The clonotype comes from a human donor who had a prior SARS-CoV-2 infection. The chain has TRBV12-3 or TRBV12-4 and TRBJ2-3; possible D gene TRBD1, 6 bases. CDR3 sequence: CASSVRGTQYF. The CDR3 nucleotides are TGTGCCAGCAGCGTCAGGGGTACGCAGTATTTT.